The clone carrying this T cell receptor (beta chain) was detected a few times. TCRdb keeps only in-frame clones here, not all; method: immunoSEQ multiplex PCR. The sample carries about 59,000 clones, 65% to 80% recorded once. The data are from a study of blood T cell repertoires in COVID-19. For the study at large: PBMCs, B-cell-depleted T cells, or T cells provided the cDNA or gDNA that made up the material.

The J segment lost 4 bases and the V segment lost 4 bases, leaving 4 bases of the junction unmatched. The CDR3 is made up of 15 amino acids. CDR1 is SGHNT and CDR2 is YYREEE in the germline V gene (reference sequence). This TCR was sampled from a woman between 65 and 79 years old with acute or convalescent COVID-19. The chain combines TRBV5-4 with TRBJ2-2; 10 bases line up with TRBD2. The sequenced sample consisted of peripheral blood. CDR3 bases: TGTGCCAGCAGCAGGAGCGGGGGGGGCACCGGGGAGCTGTTTTTT. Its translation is CASSRSGGGTGELFF. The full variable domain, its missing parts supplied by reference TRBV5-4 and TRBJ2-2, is ETGVTQSPTHLIKTRGQQVTLRCSSQSGHNTVSWYQQALGQGPQFIFQYYREEENGRGNFPPRFSGLQFPNYSSELNVNALELDDSALYLCASSRSGGGTGELFFGEGSRLTVL.